The entry below gives a single TCR beta chain sequence along with its context. What it recognizes is unknown. The source of the sample is a study of post-analysis software for immune sequencing data. Overall study: Clinical courses comprised relapsing-remitting, secondary progressive and progressive-relapsing multiple sclerosis.

The V end was cut by 7 bases, the J end by 2 bases, with 12 bases between. The length of the CDR3 is 13 residues. General study results and limits: Comparison with controls showed significantly lower normalized Chao1 diversity in multiple sclerosis patients. F measure grouped same-batch samples tightly together. TRBV5-6, TRBV5-1 and TRBV20-1 belonged to a set of roughly five TRBV segments that were more frequent in patients than controls.

Incorporated into the TCR beta cDNA libraries were unique molecular identifiers, which served to reduce PCR and sequencing biases. Roughly 0.5 million cDNA molecules were obtained from approximately 1 to 10 million T cells. TCRdb reanalysed the PCR reads using MiXCR and keeps one entry per CDR3 protein. Found here are roughly 580,000 distinct CDR3 sequences, about 40% of them singletons; the top ten hold more than 1.5%. Sample: blood. The TCR sequence derives from a girl aged 5-17 years with multiple sclerosis. The chain uses TRBV12-3 or TRBV12-4 and TRBJ2-7; D is possibly TRBD2 (5 bases). CDR3 amino acids: CASTPSGTYEQYF. The CDR3 region has the DNA TGTGCCAGCACTCCTTCCGGGACCTACGAGCAGTACTTC.